This TCR beta chain was recorded in a study of blood T cell repertoires in COVID-19 (dated by TCRdb to between 2020 and 2021). Regarding the research as a whole: The collaborator samples originated in the United States, Italy and Spain and spanned the acute and convalescent phases of COVID-19. The prospective study material was composed of cDNA or gDNA derived from T cells, B-cell-depleted T cells, or PBMCs. Subjects who had been exposed to COVID-19, were actively infected with it, or had recovered from it provided the deeply sampled blood TCRbeta repertoires that made up the dataset. The repertoires were made available in a free public database intended to serve as a resource for research on the immune response to SARS-CoV-2. The samples were drawn from the first 160 participants of the ongoing ImmuneRACE study and from 950 to 1,500 subjects provided by 6 global collaborators. Nearly every sample came with metadata listing a de-identified subject ID, COVID-19 status, age in years and sex. Where HLA class I and class II types were available, the types were taken from metadata supplied by the sample provider, not from assay-based typing. The paper's findings and limits, for the study overall: Clinical and demographic metadata were provided uncurated, with the amount varying by source and participant.

The collaborating institutions used their own protocols to collect whole blood in K2EDTA tubes. For TCRbeta analysis, collaborators shipped samples in one of three forms: frozen whole blood, isolated PBMCs, or DNA extracted from either of those sample types. The immunoSEQ Assay, a bias-controlled multiplex PCR, was used to amplify TCRbeta CDR3 regions from genomic DNA. On the authors' methods: Within the assay, amplification of reference gene primers was used to estimate how many nucleated cells each sample contained. To quantify the absolute abundance of each unique TCRbeta CDR3 rearrangement, sequence reads were collapsed and filtered. For each sample, productive Simpson clonality was calculated as the square root of Simpson's diversity index over productive rearrangements. Sourced from immuneACCESS, this table was stored by TCRdb with only in-frame sequences that have V and J called. A share of the clones is absent; for the studies checked, an unresolved V gene accounts for under half, and the remainder has no known explanation. V and J calls and clone size come straight from that table; D and trimming were deduced from the DNA. The sample profile shows about 55,000 clones; more than 80% of them were found once. The top ten clonotypes cover roughly 15% of the sample.

From the cysteine up to the phenylalanine, the CDR3 has a length of 13 residues. Only the CDR3 DNA is retained, 39 bases long and in frame from the first base. Reading the germline V gene gives CDR1 ENHRY and CDR2 SYGVKD. V sheds 3 bases and J sheds 7 bases, leaving 10 bases between their ends. In regard to this clone: This clone's antigen is unknown. One base away there is no much larger clone; base qualities are not given.

The sequence links TRBV10-3 to TRBJ2-1; TRBD1 is perhaps the D gene, given 5 matching bases. Source material: peripheral blood. The receptor comes from a human donor in a cohort sampled during active COVID-19. The DNA sequence is given as TGTGCCATCAGTGAAAGGGGTCAAAATGAGCAGTTCTTC. Protein translation: CAISERGQNEQFF.